Below are 10 T cell receptor beta chains sequenced from a single sample in a study of blood T cells in healthy people across ages. The use of a sample-barcoded 5' primer and a J-beta primer mix characterized a second PCR of about 7 to 12 cycles. One entry per CDR3 protein results from TCRdb running MiXCR on the 5' RACE reads. The sample yields about 940,000 distinct CDR3 sequences, roughly 43% seen once. The sample taken for sequencing was blood. These receptors came from a man aged 30-40 years in good health.

V is TRBV29-1 and J is TRBJ2-5; TRBD1 matches at 9 bases. The CDR3 has 13 amino acids. With V trimmed by 7 bases and J by 4 bases, 7 bases remained unmatched. Germline V CDR1 and CDR2: SQVTM, ANQGSEA. For the CDR3, the DNA is TGCAGCGGACAACAGGGGGCGGGAGAGACCCAGTACTTC. Residues: CSGQQGAGETQYF.

V and J are TRBV28 and TRBJ1-4; D is uncertain. Germline loops: CDR1 MDHEN, CDR2 SYDVKM. This CDR3 region has 15 residues. Trimming shortened V by 3 bases and J by 6 bases, and 14 bases separated the two germline ends. CDR3 in DNA: TGTGCCAGCAGTTTGGGTGGAATATATTATGAAAAACTGTTTTTT. This encodes CASSLGGIYYEKLFF.

This clonotype was counted between two and nine times. The rearrangement links TRBV7-6 to TRBJ2-5; D is perhaps TRBD1 (6 bases). The CDR3 runs 16 residues. V was trimmed by 5 bases and J by 1 base, leaving 17 bases between them. CDR1 is SGHVS, CDR2 FNYEAQ, per germline. The CDR3 DNA follows: TGTGCCAGCAGCGCTGCCTTTACAGGGATCCAAGAGACCCAGTACTTC. Residues: CASSAAFTGIQETQYF.

The rearrangement joins TRBV20-1 to TRBJ2-1; TRBD2 aligns across 9 bases. The CDR3 has 13 residues. V gave up 8 bases and J gave up 4 bases; unmatched junction bases: 6. From germline, CDR1 is DFQATT and CDR2 SNEGSKA (reference sequence). The CDR3 here is CSPAGGRYNEQFF. The CDR3 DNA is TGCAGTCCTGCGGGGGGGAGGTACAATGAGCAGTTCTTC.

This clonotype was seen at least ten times. J is TRBJ1-2 and V is TRBV5-6; the D gene is possibly TRBD1 (5 bases). Trimming took off 1 base at V and 8 bases at J, with 6 bases between the two ends. Germline CDR1 reads SGHDT; CDR2 reads YYEEEE. The CDR3 is 11 amino acids. Written as DNA, the CDR3 is TGTGCCAGCAGCTTGCAGGGAGGCTACACCTTC. This sequence encodes CASSLQGGYTF.

This clonotype showed up just a few times. The chain combines TRBV7-2 with TRBJ2-5; 11 bases fit TRBD2. Germline assignment: CDR1 SGHTA and CDR2 FQGNSA. The CDR3 spans 15 residues. Trimming at V came to 4 bases and at J to 5 bases, leaving 6 bases not matched to a gene. The CDR3 bases are TGTGCCAGCAGCTCAGTAGCGGGGGGGTCGGAGACCCAGTACTTC. Protein: CASSSVAGGSETQYF.

The chain couples TRBV30 to TRBJ1-3; a weak D match, TRBD1 (6 bases). V shed 8 bases and J shed 4 bases, with 15 bases lying between them. CDR3 size: 13 residues. Germline V gene lookup returns CDR1 GTSNPN and CDR2 SVGIG (reference sequence). CDR3 loop: CAGGGEPGNTIYF. In DNA form, the CDR3 reads TGTGCCGGGGGGGGCGAGCCCGGAAACACCATATATTTT. Full variable domain (missing parts from reference TRBV30 and TRBJ1-3): SQTIHQWPATLVQPVGSPLSLECTVEGTSNPNLYWYRQAAGRGLQLLFYSVGIGQISSEVPQNLSASRPQDRQFILSSKKLLLSDSGFYLCAGGGEPGNTIYFGEGSWLTVV.

This clonotype has at least ten counts. The rearrangement uses TRBV3-1 and TRBJ2-7; D not resolved. The germline gives CDR1 LGHDT, CDR2 YNNKEL (reference sequence). This CDR3 spans 14 amino acids. Trimming stripped 1 base from V and 4 bases from J, with 11 bases between. The CDR3: CASSQGTSLYEQYF. The CDR3 coding sequence is TGTGCCAGCAGCCAAGGAACCTCCCTTTACGAGCAGTACTTC.

The CDR3 DNA reads TGTGCCAGCAGCTTAGACGTACTGGGGAACAATGAGCAGTTCTTC. This codes for CASSLDVLGNNEQFF. The gene calls are TRBV7-9 and TRBJ2-1; D is ambiguous. V was shortened by 1 base and J by 5 bases, with 12 bases between the two germline ends. Germline assignment: CDR1 SEHNR and CDR2 FQNEAQ (reference sequence). This CDR3 has 15 residues.

This clonotype was observed many times. CDR3 DNA: TGTGCCATCAGTGACAGTACTGAGTATGGCTACACCTTC. Protein sequence: CAISDSTEYGYTF. This chain joins TRBV10-3 and TRBJ1-2, with unresolved D. CDR3 size: 13 residues. The V and J ends lost 3 bases and 5 bases respectively, with 10 bases between them. The germline V gene has CDR1 ENHRY and CDR2 SYGVKD.